This TCR beta chain was found in a study of cytomegalovirus exposure and HLA in healthy donors. Trimming stripped 4 bases from V and 4 bases from J, with 11 bases between. Germline V lookup: CDR1 SGHDN, CDR2 FVKESK. This CDR3 spans 14 amino acids. Clones were read by immunoSEQ multiplex PCR, and TCRdb kept only the in-frame ones, dropping some. The data contain hundreds of thousands of clones, approximately 87% of them singletons. V is TRBV14 and J is TRBJ1-3; TRBD1 might be the D (6 bases). This TCR derives from a man in his late teens or twenties in good health and CMV-seronegative. Sequenced sample: PBMCs. The CDR3 DNA reads as TGTGCCAGCAGCCGAGGGGGAACGGGAAACACCATATATTTT. This encodes CASSRGGTGNTIYF.